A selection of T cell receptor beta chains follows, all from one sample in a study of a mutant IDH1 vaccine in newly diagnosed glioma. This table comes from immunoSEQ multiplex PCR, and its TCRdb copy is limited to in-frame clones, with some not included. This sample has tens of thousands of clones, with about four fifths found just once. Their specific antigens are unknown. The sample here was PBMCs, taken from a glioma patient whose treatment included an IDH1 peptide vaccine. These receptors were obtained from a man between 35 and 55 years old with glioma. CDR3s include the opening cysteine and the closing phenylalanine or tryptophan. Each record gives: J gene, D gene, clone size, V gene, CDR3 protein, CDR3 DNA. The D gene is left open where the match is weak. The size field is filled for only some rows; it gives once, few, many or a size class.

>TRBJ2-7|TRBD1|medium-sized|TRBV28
CASRQGQGVDEQYF
TGTGCCAGCAGGCAAGGACAGGGGGTTGACGAGCAGTACTTC
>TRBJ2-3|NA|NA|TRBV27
CASVPSPVRLIDRTDTQYF
TGTGCCAGCGTTCCCAGTCCCGTGCGACTCATTGATCGCACAGATACGCAGTATTTT
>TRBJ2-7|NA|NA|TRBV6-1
CASSERPESYEQYF
TGTGCCAGCAGTGAACGGCCAGAGAGCTACGAGCAGTACTTC
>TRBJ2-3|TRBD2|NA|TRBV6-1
CASSQDPGGSTDTQYF
TGTGCCAGCAGTCAAGACCCGGGGGGGAGCACAGATACGCAGTATTTT
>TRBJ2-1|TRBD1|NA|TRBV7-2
CASSDRDRRNNEQFF
TGTGCCAGCAGCGACCGGGACAGGAGAAACAATGAGCAGTTCTTC
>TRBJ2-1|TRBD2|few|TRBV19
CASTFTSGSGNEQFF
TGTGCCAGTACCTTTACTAGCGGGAGCGGGAATGAGCAGTTCTTC
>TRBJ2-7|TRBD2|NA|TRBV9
CASSPRGGAAYEQYF
TGTGCCAGCAGCCCTCGGGGAGGGGCGGCCTACGAGCAGTACTTC
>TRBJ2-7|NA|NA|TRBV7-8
CASSLGAGDDYEQYF
TGTGCCAGCAGCTTAGGAGCAGGGGATGACTACGAGCAGTACTTC
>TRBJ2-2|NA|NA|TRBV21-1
CASSKARLEAGELFF
TGTGCCAGCAGCAAAGCCCGACTAGAGGCCGGGGAGCTGTTTTTT
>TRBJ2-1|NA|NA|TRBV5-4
CASSLNAWGEQFF
TGTGCCAGCAGCTTGAACGCATGGGGTGAGCAGTTCTTC
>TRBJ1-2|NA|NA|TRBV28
CASSLRSLGGYTF
TGTGCCAGCAGTTTACGGAGCCTCGGTGGCTACACCTTC
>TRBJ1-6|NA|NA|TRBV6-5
CASSYSFGEDSPLHF
TGTGCCAGCAGTTACTCGTTCGGGGAAGATTCACCCCTCCACTTT
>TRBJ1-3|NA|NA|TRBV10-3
CAIGNGNTIYF
TGTGCCATCGGCAACGGAAACACCATATATTTT
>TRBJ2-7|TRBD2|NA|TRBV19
CASSIASGSSYEQYF
TGTGCCAGTAGTATTGCTAGCGGGAGCTCCTACGAGCAGTACTTC
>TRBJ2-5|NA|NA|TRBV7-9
CASTAGAIETQYF
TGTGCCAGCACGGCGGGGGCGATAGAGACCCAGTACTTC
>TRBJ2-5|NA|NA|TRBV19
CASSISPPQGRKETQYF
TGTGCCAGTAGTATAAGCCCCCCACAGGGTAGGAAAGAGACCCAGTACTTC
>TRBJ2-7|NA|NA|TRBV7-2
CASSPRDRTYEQYF
TGTGCCAGCAGCCCTCGGGACCGAACCTACGAGCAGTACTTC
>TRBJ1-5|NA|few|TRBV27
CASSLTGSNQPQHF
TGTGCCAGCAGTCTAACAGGGAGCAATCAGCCCCAGCATTTT
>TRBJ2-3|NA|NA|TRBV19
CASSGQPGLVLTDTQYF
TGTGCCAGTAGTGGACAACCGGGACTGGTACTGACAGATACGCAGTATTTT
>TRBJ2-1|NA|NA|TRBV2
CASRFQGGSYNEQFF
TGTGCCAGCAGATTCCAGGGGGGGTCCTACAATGAGCAGTTCTTC
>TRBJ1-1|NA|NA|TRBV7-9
CASSLNTEAFF
TGTGCCAGCAGCCTGAACACTGAAGCTTTCTTT
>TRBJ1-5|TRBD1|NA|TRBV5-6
CASSLAGTGVDQPQHF
TGTGCCAGCAGCTTGGCGGGGACAGGGGTCGATCAGCCCCAGCATTTT
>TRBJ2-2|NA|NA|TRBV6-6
CASSYSGRDTGELFF
TGTGCCAGCAGTTACTCTGGCCGAGACACCGGGGAGCTGTTTTTT
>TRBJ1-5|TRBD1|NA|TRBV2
CASSDGGQGNQPQHF
TGTGCCAGCAGTGATGGAGGACAGGGCAATCAGCCCCAGCATTTT
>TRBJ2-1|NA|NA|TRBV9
CASSPRDWGREQFF
TGTGCCAGCAGCCCCCGGGACTGGGGTAGGGAGCAGTTCTTC
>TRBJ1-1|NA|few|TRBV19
CASSIDRGDTEAFF
TGTGCCAGTAGTATAGATCGGGGGGACACTGAAGCTTTCTTT
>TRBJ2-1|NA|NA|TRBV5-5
CASSFEYNEQFF
TGTGCCAGCAGCTTTGAGTACAATGAGCAGTTCTTC
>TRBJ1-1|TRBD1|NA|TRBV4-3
CASSQGTVNTEAFF
TGCGCCAGCAGCCAGGGGACAGTGAACACTGAAGCTTTCTTT
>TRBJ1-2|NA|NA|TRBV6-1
CASSARETPNYGYTF
TGTGCCAGCAGTGCTCGCGAGACCCCTAACTATGGCTACACCTTC
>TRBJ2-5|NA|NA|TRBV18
CASSPLWGGETQYF
TGTGCCAGCTCACCACTCTGGGGTGGAGAGACCCAGTACTTC
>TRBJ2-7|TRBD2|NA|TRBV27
CASSSSGGTEQYF
TGTGCCAGCAGTTCCTCGGGGGGGACCGAGCAGTACTTC